This T cell receptor (beta chain) was identified in a study of control samples from healthy donors and cancer patients. Clones were read by immunoSEQ multiplex PCR, and TCRdb kept only the in-frame ones, dropping some. The sample includes some 96,000 clones, roughly 90% of them seen just once. Germline V gene lookup returns CDR1 LNHNV and CDR2 YYDKDF (reference sequence). The CDR3 length is 14 residues. V lost 0 bases and J lost 2, with 5 bases in between. This chain joins TRBV15 and TRBJ1-5; the D gene is possibly TRBD1 (5 bases). The sequenced sample consisted of blood. This receptor was taken from a woman aged 45 to 65 in good health. CDR3 nucleotide sequence: TGTGCCACCAGCAGAGACAGGGGCAATCAGCCCCAGCATTTT. This translates into CATSRDRGNQPQHF.